Below, one TCR beta chain is given with its context. The antigen remains unidentified. This sample was taken from a study of tumor-infiltrating lymphocytes in localized non-small cell lung cancer. Study context: Some samples were collected after neoadjuvant chemotherapy; smokers, never-smokers and several histologies were included.

Study observations and caveats: No T-cell fraction difference was seen between IM1 and IM2 tumors.

Only in-frame clones appear in the TCRdb table, and some are missing; sequencing was by immunoSEQ multiplex PCR. The sample lists 20,000 to 30,000 clones; just under 75% were seen once. Sequencing was carried out using lung tumor tissue. The receptor comes from a human donor with non-small cell lung cancer.

The CDR3 nucleotides read TGTGGTACGAGGGACACTTACGAGCAGTACTTC. Encoded protein: CGTRDTYEQYF. The gene calls are TRBV19 and TRBJ2-7; D may be TRBD1 (6 bases). CDR1 is LNHDA, CDR2 SQIVND, per germline (reference sequence). This CDR3 contains 11 residues.